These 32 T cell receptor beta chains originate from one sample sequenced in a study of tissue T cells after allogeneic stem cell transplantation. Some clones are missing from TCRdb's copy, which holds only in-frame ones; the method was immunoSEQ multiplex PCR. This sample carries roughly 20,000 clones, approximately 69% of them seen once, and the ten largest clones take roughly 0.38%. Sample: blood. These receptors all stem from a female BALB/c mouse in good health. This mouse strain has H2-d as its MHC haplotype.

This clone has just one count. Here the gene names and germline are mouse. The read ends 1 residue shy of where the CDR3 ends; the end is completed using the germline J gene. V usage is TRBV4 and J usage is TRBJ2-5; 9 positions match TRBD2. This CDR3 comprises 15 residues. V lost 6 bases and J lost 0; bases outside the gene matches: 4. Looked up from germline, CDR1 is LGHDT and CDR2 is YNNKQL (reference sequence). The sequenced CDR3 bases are TGTGCCAGCAGATCTCTGGGGGGGAACCAAGACACCCAGTAC. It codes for CASRSLGGNQDTQY. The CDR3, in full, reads CASRSLGGNQDTQYF.

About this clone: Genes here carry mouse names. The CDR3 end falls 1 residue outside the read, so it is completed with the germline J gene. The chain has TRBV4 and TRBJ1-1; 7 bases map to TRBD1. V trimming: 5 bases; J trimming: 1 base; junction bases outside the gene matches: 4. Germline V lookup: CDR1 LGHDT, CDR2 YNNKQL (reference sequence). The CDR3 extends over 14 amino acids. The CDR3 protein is CASSRQGGNTEVFF. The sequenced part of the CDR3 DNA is TGTGCCAGCAGCCGACAGGGAGGGAACACAGAAGTCTTC.

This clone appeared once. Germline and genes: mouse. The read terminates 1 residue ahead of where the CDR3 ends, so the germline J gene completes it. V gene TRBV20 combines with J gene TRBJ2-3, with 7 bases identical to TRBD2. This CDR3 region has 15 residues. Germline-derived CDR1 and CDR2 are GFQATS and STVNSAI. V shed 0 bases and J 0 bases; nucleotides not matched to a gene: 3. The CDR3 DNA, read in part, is TGTGGTGCTAGGGATCGGGGGGGAAGTGCAGAAACGCTGTAT. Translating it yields CGARDRGGSAETLY. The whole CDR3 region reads CGARDRGGSAETLYF.

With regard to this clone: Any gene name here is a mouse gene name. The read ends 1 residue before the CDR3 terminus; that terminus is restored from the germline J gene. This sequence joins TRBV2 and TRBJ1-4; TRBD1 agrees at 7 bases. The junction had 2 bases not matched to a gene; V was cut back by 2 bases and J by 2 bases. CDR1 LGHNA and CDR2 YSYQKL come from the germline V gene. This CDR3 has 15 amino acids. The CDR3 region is CASSQSGGSNERLFF. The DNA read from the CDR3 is TGTGCCAGCAGCCAATCAGGGGGATCCAACGAAAGATTATTT.

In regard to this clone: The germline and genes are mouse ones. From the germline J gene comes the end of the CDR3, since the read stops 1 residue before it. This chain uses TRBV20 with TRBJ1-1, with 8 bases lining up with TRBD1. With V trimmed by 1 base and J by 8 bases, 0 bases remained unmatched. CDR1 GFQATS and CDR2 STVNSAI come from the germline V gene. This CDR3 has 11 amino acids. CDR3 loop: CGARGQGEVFF. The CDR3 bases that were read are TGTGGTGCTAGGGGACAGGGGGAAGTCTTC.

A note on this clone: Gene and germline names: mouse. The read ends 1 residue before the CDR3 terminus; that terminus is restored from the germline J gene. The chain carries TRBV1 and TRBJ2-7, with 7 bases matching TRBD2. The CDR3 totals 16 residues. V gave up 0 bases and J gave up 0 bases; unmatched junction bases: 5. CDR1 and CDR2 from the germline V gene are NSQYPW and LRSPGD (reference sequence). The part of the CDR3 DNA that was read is TGCACCTGCAGTGCAGATCATCGGGGGGGCTCCTATGAACAGTAC. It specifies CTCSADHRGGSYEQY. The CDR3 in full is CTCSADHRGGSYEQYF.

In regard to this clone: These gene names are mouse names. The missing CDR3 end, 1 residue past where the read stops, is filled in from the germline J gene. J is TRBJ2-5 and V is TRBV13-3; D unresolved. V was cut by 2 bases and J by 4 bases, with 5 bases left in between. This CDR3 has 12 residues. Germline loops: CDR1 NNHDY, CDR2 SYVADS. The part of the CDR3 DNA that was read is TGTGCCAGCAGTGAAACAGAAGACACCCAGTAC. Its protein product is CASSETEDTQY. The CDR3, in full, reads CASSETEDTQYF.

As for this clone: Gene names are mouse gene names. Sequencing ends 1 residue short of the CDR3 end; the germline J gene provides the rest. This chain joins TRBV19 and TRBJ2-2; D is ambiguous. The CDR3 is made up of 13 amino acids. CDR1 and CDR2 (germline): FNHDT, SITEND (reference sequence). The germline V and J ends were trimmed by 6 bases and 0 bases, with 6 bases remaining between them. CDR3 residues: CASMTPNTGQLYF. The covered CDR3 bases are TGTGCCAGCATGACACCAAACACCGGGCAGCTCTAC.

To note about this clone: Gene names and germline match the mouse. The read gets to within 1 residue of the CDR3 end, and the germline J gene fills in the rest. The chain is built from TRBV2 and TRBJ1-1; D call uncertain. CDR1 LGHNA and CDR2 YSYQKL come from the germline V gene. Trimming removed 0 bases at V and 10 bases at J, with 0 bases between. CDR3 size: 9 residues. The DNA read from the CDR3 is TGTGCCAGCAGCCAAGAAGTCTTC. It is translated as CASSQEVF. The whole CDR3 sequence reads CASSQEVFF.

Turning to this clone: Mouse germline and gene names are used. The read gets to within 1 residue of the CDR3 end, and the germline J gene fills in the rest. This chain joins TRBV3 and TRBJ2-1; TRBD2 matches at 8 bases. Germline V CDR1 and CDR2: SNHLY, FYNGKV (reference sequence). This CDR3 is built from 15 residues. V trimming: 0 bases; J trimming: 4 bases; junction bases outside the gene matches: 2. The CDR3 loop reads CASSLASGGYAEQFF. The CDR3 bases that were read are TGTGCCAGCAGCTTAGCTTCTGGGGGGTATGCTGAGCAGTTC.

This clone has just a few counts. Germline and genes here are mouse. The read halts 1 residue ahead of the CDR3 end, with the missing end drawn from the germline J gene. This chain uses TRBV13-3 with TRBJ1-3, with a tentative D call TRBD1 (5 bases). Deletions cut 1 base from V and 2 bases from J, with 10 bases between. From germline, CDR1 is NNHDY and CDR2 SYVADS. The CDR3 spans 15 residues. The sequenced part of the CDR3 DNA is TGTGCCAGCAGTGATCTAGGGGCCCCTGGAAATACGCTCTAT. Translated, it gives CASSDLGAPGNTLY. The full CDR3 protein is CASSDLGAPGNTLYF.

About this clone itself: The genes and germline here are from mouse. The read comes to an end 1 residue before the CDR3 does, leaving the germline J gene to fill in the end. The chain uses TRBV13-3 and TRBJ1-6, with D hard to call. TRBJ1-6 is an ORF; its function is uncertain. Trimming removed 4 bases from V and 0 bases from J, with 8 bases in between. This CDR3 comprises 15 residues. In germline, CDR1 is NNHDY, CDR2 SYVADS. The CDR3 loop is CASSRQNSYNSPLYF. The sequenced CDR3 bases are TGTGCCAGCAGTCGGCAGAATTCCTATAATTCGCCCCTCTAC.

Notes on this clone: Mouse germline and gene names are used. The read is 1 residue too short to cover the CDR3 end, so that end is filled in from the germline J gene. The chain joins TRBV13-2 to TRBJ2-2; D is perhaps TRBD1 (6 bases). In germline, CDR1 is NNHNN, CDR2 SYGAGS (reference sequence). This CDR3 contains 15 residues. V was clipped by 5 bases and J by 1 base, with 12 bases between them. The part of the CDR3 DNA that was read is TGTGCCAGCGGAGGGGAAGGGGGAAACACCGGGCAGCTCTAC. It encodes CASGGEGGNTGQLY. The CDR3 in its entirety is CASGGEGGNTGQLYF.

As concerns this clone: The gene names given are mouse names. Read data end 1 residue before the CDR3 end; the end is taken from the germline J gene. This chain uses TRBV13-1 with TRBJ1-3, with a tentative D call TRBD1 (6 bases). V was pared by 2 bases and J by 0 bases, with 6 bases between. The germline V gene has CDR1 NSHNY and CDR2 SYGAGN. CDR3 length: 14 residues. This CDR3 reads CASSEQGSGNTLYF. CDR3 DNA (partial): TGTGCCAGCAGTGAACAGGGTTCTGGAAATACGCTCTAT.

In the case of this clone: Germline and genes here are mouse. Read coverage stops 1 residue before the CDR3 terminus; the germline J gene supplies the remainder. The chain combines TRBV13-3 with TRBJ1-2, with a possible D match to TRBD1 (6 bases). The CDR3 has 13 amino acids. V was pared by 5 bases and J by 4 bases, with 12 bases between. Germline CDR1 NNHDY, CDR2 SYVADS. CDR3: CASSPWTVSDYTF. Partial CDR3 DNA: TGTGCCAGCAGCCCCTGGACAGTCTCCGACTACACC.

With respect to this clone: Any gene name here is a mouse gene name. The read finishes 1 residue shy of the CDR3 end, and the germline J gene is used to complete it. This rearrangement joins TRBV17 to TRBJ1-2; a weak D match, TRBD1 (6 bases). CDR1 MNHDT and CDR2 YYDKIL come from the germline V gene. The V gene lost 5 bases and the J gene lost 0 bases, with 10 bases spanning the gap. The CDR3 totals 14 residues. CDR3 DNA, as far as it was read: TGTGCTAGCAGTCCGGGACATCCAAACTCCGACTACACC. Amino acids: CASSPGHPNSDYT. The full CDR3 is CASSPGHPNSDYTF. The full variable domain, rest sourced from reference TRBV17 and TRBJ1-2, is DTTVKQNPRYKLARVGKPVNLICSQTMNHDTMYWYQKKPNQAPKLLLFYYDKILNREADTFEKFQSSRPNNSFCSLYIGSAGLEYSAMYLCASSPGHPNSDYTFGSGTRLLVI.

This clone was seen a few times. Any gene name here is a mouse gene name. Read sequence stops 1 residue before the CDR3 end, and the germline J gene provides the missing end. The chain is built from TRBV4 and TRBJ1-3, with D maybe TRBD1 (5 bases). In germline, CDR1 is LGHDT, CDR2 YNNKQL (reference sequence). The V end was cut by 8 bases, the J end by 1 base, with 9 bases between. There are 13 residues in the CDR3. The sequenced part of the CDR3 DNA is TGTGCCAGCGACCGGACATCTGGAAATACGCTCTAT. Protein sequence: CASDRTSGNTLY. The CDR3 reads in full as CASDRTSGNTLYF. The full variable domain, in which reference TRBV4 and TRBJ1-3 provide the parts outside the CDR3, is ETAVFQTPNYHVTQVGNEVSFNCKQTLGHDTMYWYKQDSKKLLKIMFSYNNKQLIVNETVPRRFSPQSSDKAHLNLRIKSVEPEDSAVYLCASDRTSGNTLYFGEGSRLIVV.

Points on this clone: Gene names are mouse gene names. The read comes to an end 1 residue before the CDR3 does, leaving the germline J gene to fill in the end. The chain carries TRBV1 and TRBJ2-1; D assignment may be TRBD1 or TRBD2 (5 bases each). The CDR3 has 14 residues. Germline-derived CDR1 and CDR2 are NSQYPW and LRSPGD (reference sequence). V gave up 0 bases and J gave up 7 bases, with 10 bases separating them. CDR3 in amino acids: CTCSADRGRAEQFF. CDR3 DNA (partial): TGCACCTGCAGTGCAGACCGGGGGAGAGCTGAGCAGTTC.

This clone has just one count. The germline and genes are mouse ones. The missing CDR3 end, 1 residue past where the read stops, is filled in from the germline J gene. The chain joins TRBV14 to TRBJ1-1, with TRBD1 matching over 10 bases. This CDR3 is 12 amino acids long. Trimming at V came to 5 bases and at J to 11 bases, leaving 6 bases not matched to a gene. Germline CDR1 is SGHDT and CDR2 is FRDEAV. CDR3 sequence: CASSAGTGDVFF. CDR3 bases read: TGTGCCAGCAGCGCCGGGACAGGGGACGTCTTC.

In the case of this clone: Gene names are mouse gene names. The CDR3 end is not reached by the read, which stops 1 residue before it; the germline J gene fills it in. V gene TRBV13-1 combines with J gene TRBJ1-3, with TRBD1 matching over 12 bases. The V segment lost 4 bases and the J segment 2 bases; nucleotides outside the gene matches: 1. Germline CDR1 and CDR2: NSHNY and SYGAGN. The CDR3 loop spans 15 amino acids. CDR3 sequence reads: CASSWDRGPGNTLYF. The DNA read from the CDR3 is TGTGCCAGCAGTTGGGACAGGGGGCCTGGAAATACGCTCTAT.

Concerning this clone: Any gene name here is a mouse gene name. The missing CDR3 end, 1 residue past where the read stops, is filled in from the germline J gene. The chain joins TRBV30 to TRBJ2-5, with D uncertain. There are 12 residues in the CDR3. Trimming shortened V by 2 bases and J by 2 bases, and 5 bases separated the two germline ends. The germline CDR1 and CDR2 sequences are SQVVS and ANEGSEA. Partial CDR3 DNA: TGTAGTTCTAGAAACAGCCAAGACACCCAGTAC. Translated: CSSRNSQDTQY. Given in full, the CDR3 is CSSRNSQDTQYF.

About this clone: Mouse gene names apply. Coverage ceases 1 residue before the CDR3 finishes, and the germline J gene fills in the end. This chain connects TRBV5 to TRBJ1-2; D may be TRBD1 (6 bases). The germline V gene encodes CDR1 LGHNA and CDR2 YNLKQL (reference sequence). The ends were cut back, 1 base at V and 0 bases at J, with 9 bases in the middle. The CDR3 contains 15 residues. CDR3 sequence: CASSQAGTTNSDYTF. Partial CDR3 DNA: TGTGCCAGCAGCCAAGCCGGGACAACAAACTCCGACTACACC.

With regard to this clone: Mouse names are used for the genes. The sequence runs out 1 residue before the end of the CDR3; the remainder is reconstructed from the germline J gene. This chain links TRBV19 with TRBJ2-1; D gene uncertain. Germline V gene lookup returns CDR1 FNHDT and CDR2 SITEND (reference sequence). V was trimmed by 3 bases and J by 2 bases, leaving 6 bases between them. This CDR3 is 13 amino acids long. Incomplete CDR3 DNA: TGTGCCAGCAGTAGGGCAGACTATGCTGAGCAGTTC. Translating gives CASSRADYAEQF. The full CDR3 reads CASSRADYAEQFF.

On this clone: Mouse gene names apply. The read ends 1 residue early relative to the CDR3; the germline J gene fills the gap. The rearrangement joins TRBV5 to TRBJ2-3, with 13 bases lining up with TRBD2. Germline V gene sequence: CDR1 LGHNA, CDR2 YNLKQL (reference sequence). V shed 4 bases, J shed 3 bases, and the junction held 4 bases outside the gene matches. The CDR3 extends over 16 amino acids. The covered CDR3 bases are TGTGCCAGCAGCCCGGACTGGGGGGGCGGGGCAGAAACGCTGTAT. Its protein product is CASSPDWGGGAETLY. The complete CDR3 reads CASSPDWGGGAETLYF.

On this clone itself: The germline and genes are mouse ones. CDR3 DNA (partial): TGTGCCAGCAGCCCCGACTGGGACCAAGACACCCAGTAC. This translates into CASSPDWDQDTQY. The complete CDR3 protein is CASSPDWDQDTQYF. The rearrangement links TRBV14 to TRBJ2-5, with 7 bases identical to TRBD2. The sequence runs out 1 residue before the end of the CDR3; the remainder is reconstructed from the germline J gene. This CDR3 region has 14 residues. Trimming removed 5 bases from V and 1 base from J; junction bases left unmatched: 4. From germline, CDR1 is SGHDT and CDR2 FRDEAV.

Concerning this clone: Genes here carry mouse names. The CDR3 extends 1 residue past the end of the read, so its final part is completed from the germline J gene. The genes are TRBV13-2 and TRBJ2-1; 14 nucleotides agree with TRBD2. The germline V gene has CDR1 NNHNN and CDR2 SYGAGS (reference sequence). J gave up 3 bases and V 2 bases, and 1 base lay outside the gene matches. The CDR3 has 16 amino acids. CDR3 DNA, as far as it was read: TGTGCCAGCGGTGAGGGACTGGGGGGGCGCTATGCTGAGCAGTTC. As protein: CASGEGLGGRYAEQF. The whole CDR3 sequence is CASGEGLGGRYAEQFF.

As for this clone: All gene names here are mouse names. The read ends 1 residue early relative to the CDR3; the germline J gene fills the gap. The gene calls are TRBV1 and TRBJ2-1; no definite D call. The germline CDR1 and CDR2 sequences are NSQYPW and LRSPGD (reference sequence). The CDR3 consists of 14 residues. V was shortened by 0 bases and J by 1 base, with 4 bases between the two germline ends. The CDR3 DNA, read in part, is TGCACCTGCAGTGCAGACGGGAACTATGCTGAGCAGTTC. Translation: CTCSADGNYAEQF. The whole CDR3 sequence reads CTCSADGNYAEQFF.

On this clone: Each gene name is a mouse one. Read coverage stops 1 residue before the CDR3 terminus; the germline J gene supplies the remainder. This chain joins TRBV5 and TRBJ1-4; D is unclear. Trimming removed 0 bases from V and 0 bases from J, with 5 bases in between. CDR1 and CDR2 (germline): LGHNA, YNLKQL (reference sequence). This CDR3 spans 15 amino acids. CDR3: CASSQDRISNERLFF. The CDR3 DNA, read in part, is TGTGCCAGCAGCCAAGACAGGATTTCCAACGAAAGATTATTT.

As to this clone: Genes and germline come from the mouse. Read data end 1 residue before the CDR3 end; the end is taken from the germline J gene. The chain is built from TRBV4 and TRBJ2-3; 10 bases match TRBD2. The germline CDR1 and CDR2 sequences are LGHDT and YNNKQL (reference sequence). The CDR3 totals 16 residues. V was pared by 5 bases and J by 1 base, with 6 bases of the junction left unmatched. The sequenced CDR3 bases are TGTGCCAGCAGCATCTGGGGGGGCGCAGGTGCAGAAACGCTGTAT. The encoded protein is CASSIWGGAGAETLY. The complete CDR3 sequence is CASSIWGGAGAETLYF.

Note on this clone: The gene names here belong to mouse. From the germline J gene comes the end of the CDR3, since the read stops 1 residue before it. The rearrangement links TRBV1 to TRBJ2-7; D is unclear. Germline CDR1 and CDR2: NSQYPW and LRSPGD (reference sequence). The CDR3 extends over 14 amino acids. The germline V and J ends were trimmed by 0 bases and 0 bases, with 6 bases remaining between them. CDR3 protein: CTCSAETISYEQYF. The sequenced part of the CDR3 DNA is TGCACCTGCAGTGCAGAAACAATCTCCTATGAACAGTAC.

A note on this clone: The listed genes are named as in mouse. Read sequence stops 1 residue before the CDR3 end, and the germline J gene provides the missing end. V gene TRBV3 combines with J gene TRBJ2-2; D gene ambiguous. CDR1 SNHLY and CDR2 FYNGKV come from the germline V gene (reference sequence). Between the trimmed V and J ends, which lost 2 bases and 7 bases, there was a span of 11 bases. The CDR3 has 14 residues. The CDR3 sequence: CASSLMRADGQLYF. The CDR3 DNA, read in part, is TGTGCCAGCAGCTTAATGAGGGCGGACGGGCAGCTCTAC.

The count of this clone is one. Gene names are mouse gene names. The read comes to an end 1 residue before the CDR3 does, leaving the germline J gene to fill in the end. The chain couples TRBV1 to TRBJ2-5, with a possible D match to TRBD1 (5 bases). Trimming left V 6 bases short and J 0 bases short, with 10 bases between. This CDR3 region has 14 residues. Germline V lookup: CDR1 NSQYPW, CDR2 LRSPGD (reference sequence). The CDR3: CTCRQGINQDTQYF. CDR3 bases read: TGCACCTGCAGGCAGGGAATTAACCAAGACACCCAGTAC.